This T cell receptor (beta chain) originates from a study of monozygotic twins with inflammatory bowel disease. Points from the study as a whole: Diversity of TCRbeta measured by inverse Simpson was lower in IBD patients than in healthy co-twins.

TCRalpha and TCRbeta cDNA underwent two nested PCRs of about 17 and 10 cycles. No DNA is given; TCRdb re-called the 5' RACE reads and lists each CDR3 protein once. Recorded here are approximately 150,000 distinct CDR3 sequences; the top ten clones represent around 7.2%. Collection yielded roughly 2.3 ml of blood per donor. Germline-derived CDR1 and CDR2 are DFQATT and SNEGSKA (reference sequence). The CDR3 runs to 12 residues. Regarding this clonotype: The antigen remains unidentified.

This chain connects TRBV20-1 to TRBJ1-1; there is no DNA to check the TCRdb D call of TRBD1. The origin of this receptor is a human donor with ulcerative colitis or Crohn's disease, or a healthy co-twin of an affected twin (not recorded which). The specimen sequenced was blood. This CDR3 is CSARQPHTEAFF.